Listed here is a single TCR beta chain. Its antigen is not identified. V shed 5 bases and J shed 0 bases, with 10 bases lying between them. Germline lookup yields CDR1 SGHTA and CDR2 FQGNSA. The CDR3 has 14 amino acids. This record comes from a study of CD8 T cells in Susac syndrome. The study, taken as a whole, reports: The study conceded that its TCR sequencing and HLA analysis involved relatively few individuals.

Reverse transcription of roughly 0.5 to 1 ug RNA was carried out with random hexamers. The CDR3 of TCR beta was amplified by immunoSEQ multiplex PCR across 54 Vbeta and 13 Jbeta. TCRdb re-called the immunoSEQ multiplex PCR reads with MiXCR, one entry per CDR3 protein. The table includes more than 120,000 distinct CDR3 sequences, 94% detected once. Healthy donors constituted the controls, which were matched for age and sex. The chain employs TRBV7-2 and TRBJ1-1; no firm D call. The receptor was isolated from a human donor in good health. Sequenced material: CD4+ T cells from PBMCs. CDR3 sequence reads: CASSPETLNTEAFF. The CDR3 DNA is TGTGCCAGCAGCCCCGAGACCCTGAACACTGAAGCTTTCTTT. The full variable domain, completed using reference TRBV7-2 and TRBJ1-1, is GAGVSQSPSNKVTEKGKDVELRCDPISGHTALYWYRQSLGQGLEFLIYFQGNSAPDKSGLPSDRFSAERTGGSVSTLTIQRTQQEDSAVYLCASSPETLNTEAFFGQGTRLTVV.